The table lists the clone carrying this T cell receptor (beta chain) with a count of one. The sample originates from a study of blood T cell repertoires in COVID-19. Study as a whole: Acute-phase and convalescent COVID-19 samples originated in the United States, Italy and Spain.

Original processing notes: Amplified reference gene primers provided the basis for estimating nucleated cell counts. Here immunoSEQ multiplex PCR was the method, and the copy in TCRdb shows in-frame clones only, minus some. The V and J calls and clone size come from that table; D and trimming were worked out from the DNA. Of about 210,000 clones in the sample, 82% were seen once. Germline CDR1 reads MNHEY; CDR2 reads SVGEGT. The CDR3 is 13 residues long. Trimming removed 7 bases at V and 3 bases at J, with 13 bases between. Sequenced input: peripheral blood. V and J are TRBV6-2 or TRBV6-3 and TRBJ2-7, with D tentatively TRBD2 (5 bases). The clonotype originates from a woman aged 35 to 49 with acute or convalescent COVID-19. CDR3 nucleotide sequence: TGTGCCAGCACCCCAGTTGGGAGCTACGAGCAGTACTTC. It specifies CASTPVGSYEQYF.